The entry that follows covers one T cell receptor (beta chain) sequence. Its antigen is undetermined. The read comes to an end 3 residues before the CDR3 does, leaving the germline J gene to fill in the end. Here immunoSEQ multiplex PCR was the method, and the copy in TCRdb shows in-frame clones only, minus some. The sample table includes about 25,000 clones. Dot-blot hybridization genotyped cervical HPV amplified with MY09/MY11 PCR. The sample comes from a study of T cells in women clearing cervical HPV infection. On the study more broadly: Case blood drawn at lesion detection; control blood after infection cleared. With HLA typing for only a few women, HLA confounding remains possible. Points from the study as a whole: Unknown T-cell numbers per sample may underlie the richness differences.

Germline V gene lookup returns CDR1 KGHSH and CDR2 LQKENI. Trimming left V 6 bases short and J 1 base short, with 10 bases between. CDR3 size: 13 residues. The receptor's source is a woman between 18 and 75 years old with a cervical HPV16 infection that either progressed to CIN3+ or cleared (not recorded which). The sequencing input was blood buffy coat. The rearrangement joins TRBV18 to TRBJ2-7; perhaps TRBD2 as D (5 bases). The CDR3 DNA, read in part, is TGTGCCAGCTCTGCGCCGGGGTCCTACGAG. It is translated as CASSAPGSYE. The whole CDR3 reads CASSAPGSYEQYF. Filled out from reference TRBV18 and TRBJ2-7, the complete variable domain reads NAGVMQNPRHLVRRRGQEARLRCSPMKGHSHVYWYRQLPEEGLKFMVYLQKENIIDESGMPKERFSAEFPKEGPSILRIQQVVRGDSAAYFCASSAPGSYEQYFGPGTRLTVT.